Below are 22 T cell receptor beta chains sequenced from a single sample in a study of blood T cell repertoires in COVID-19. Profiling relied on immunoSEQ multiplex PCR, and the TCRdb table lists in-frame clones only, not all of them. The table lists 150,000 to 200,000 clones, over 80% of them singletons. Sequenced material: PBMCs or T cells enriched from blood (not recorded which). The receptor source for this set is a man aged 65 to 79 who had been exposed to COVID-19.

V gene TRBV18 combines with J gene TRBJ1-3, with 8 bases lining up with TRBD1. Losses at the gene ends were 3 bases for V and 2 bases for J; bases not matched to a gene: 9. This CDR3 spans 17 amino acids. Per the germline V gene, CDR1 is KGHSH and CDR2 is LQKENI. The CDR3 here is CASSPQMTGDPGNTIYF. The DNA of the CDR3 is TGTGCCAGCTCACCGCAAATGACAGGGGATCCTGGAAACACCATATATTTT.

This chain connects TRBV7-2 to TRBJ1-6, with a possible D match to TRBD1 (6 bases). This CDR3 region has 14 residues. Germline values: CDR1 SGHTA, CDR2 FQGNSA. V gave up 1 base and J gave up 7 bases, with 8 bases separating them. The CDR3 loop reads CASSLGTANSPLHF. Here the CDR3 DNA reads TGTGCCAGCAGCTTAGGGACAGCAAATTCACCCCTCCACTTT.

The chain combines TRBV6-5 with TRBJ2-1; 8 bases align to TRBD2. The CDR3 is 12 residues long. CDR1 is MNHEY and CDR2 is SVGAGI in the germline V gene. Losses at the gene ends were 6 bases for V and 10 bases for J; bases not matched to a gene: 5. The CDR3, as DNA: TGTGCCAGCAGAGCGGGAGAGGAGGAGCAGTTCTTC. It translates to CASRAGEEEQFF.

The chain joins TRBV6-1 to TRBJ1-2, with D maybe TRBD1 (5 bases). Deletions cut 0 bases from V and 2 bases from J, with 7 bases between. The CDR3 consists of 14 residues. Germline CDR1 is MNHNS and CDR2 is SASEGT. The CDR3 coding sequence is TGTGCCAGCAGTGAAGCCGGGGGAAACTATGGCTACACCTTC. It is translated as CASSEAGGNYGYTF.

This clone was picked up one time. The chain combines TRBV7-2 with TRBJ1-2, with TRBD1 matching over 7 bases. The CDR3 spans 14 residues. The germline CDR1 and CDR2 sequences are SGHTA and FQGNSA. V shed 4 bases, J shed 4 bases, and the junction held 6 bases outside the gene matches. The CDR3 coding sequence is TGTGCCAGCAGCTACGGACAGGCTCGCTATGGCTACACCTTC. Translation gives CASSYGQARYGYTF. The complete variable domain, with remaining parts taken from reference TRBV7-2 and TRBJ1-2, reads GAGVSQSPSNKVTEKGKDVELRCDPISGHTALYWYRQSLGQGLEFLIYFQGNSAPDKSGLPSDRFSAERTGGSVSTLTIQRTQQEDSAVYLCASSYGQARYGYTFGSGTRLTVV.

There are a few counts of this clone. The rearrangement joins TRBV28 to TRBJ1-2; weak D call: TRBD1 (5 bases). V was clipped by 1 base and J by 7 bases, with 7 bases between them. The CDR3 is 12 amino acids. Germline lookup yields CDR1 MDHEN and CDR2 SYDVKM. CDR3 in amino acids: CASSLSGSGYTF. CDR3 nucleotides: TGTGCCAGCAGTTTATCAGGGTCTGGCTACACCTTC.

To note about this clone: The sample carries other DNA sequences with the same CDR3. The chain combines TRBV6-2 or TRBV6-3 with TRBJ2-7, with D possibly TRBD2 on 6 matching bases. Per the germline V gene, CDR1 is MNHEY and CDR2 is SVGEGT. V was clipped by 3 bases and J by 1 base, with 13 bases between them. This CDR3 contains 15 residues. The CDR3, as DNA: TGTGCCAGCAGTTATCCGGCTAGCGCATCCTACGAGCAGTACTTC. Translation: CASSYPASASYEQYF.

The J gene is TRBJ1-1, the V gene TRBV7-9; D gene uncertain. Germline V gives CDR1 SEHNR, CDR2 FQNEAQ (reference sequence). CDR3 size: 13 residues. V lost 5 bases, J lost 1 base, and 8 bases lay in between. CDR3 residues: CASSPDWNTEAFF. The DNA for the CDR3 is TGTGCCAGCAGCCCCGACTGGAACACTGAAGCTTTCTTT.

The chain couples TRBV7-6 to TRBJ1-5; TRBD1 might be the D (6 bases). CDR1 and CDR2 from the germline V gene are SGHVS and FNYEAQ. V was shortened by 4 bases and J by 6 bases, with 16 bases between the two germline ends. The CDR3 is made up of 15 amino acids. The DNA of the CDR3 is TGTGCCAGCAGCTACAGGGTTGGTGTAGGTCAGCCCCAGCATTTT. It yields the protein CASSYRVGVGQPQHF.

This chain joins TRBV30 and TRBJ1-2; D remains unclear. Trimming left V 8 bases short and J 6 bases short, with 22 bases between. From germline, CDR1 is GTSNPN and CDR2 SVGIG (reference sequence). The CDR3 sequence is 14 residues long. DNA of the CDR3: TGTGCCGCCTACACATCGGGAGTCGAAGATGGCTACACCTTC. Its protein product is CAAYTSGVEDGYTF.

V and J are TRBV4-3 and TRBJ2-5; possibly TRBD1 for D (6 bases). In germline, CDR1 is LGHNA, CDR2 YSLEER. V was cut by 0 bases and J by 8 bases, with 19 bases left in between. The CDR3 has 16 residues. The CDR3 protein is CASSQDWNRERLTQYF. CDR3 nucleotides: TGCGCCAGCAGCCAAGATTGGAACAGGGAGCGACTTACCCAGTACTTC.

This clone was detected once. The chain has TRBV2 and TRBJ2-3; tentative D call: TRBD2 (7 bases). V gave up 1 base and J gave up 0 bases, with 11 bases separating them. The CDR3 sequence is 16 residues long. Per germline, CDR1 SNHLY and CDR2 FYNNEI. In DNA, the CDR3 is TGTGCCAGCAGTGAAGGGCGGGGGCCGAGCACAGATACGCAGTATTTT. This codes for CASSEGRGPSTDTQYF.

The chain recombines TRBV21-1 with TRBJ2-7; whether TRBD1, the table's D call, matches the DNA was not checked. TRBV21-1 is a documented pseudogene. CDR3 size: 15 residues. CDR3 sequence (DNA): TGTGCCAGCAGCAAGGGGACAGGCACTCACTACGAGCAGTACTTC. Amino acid sequence: CASSKGTGTHYEQYF.

CDR3 protein: CASMIDNTEAFF. The CDR3 DNA sequence: TGTGCCAGCATGATAGATAACACTGAAGCTTTCTTT. The rearrangement joins TRBV2 to TRBJ1-1; D is uncertain. Per the germline V gene, CDR1 is SNHLY and CDR2 is FYNNEI. Deletions cut 7 bases from V and 2 bases from J, with 8 bases between. The CDR3 loop spans 12 amino acids.

This sequence joins TRBV18 and TRBJ1-1, with a weak D call TRBD1 (6 bases). Trimming removed 4 bases at V and 4 bases at J, with 13 bases between. There are 14 residues in the CDR3. Per germline, CDR1 KGHSH and CDR2 LQKENI. CDR3 nucleotides: TGTGCCAGCTCACTTACAGGGTCCCGCACTGAAGCTTTCTTT. This gives the protein CASSLTGSRTEAFF.

This clone has just a few counts. V and J are TRBV5-4 and TRBJ2-5, with TRBD1 matching 8 bases. V lost 4 bases, J lost 1 base, and 3 bases stayed unmatched. This CDR3 comprises 14 residues. Germline CDR1 and CDR2: SGHNT and YYREEE (reference sequence). The CDR3 DNA reads as TGTGCCAGCAGCCCGGACAGGGCCCAAGAGACCCAGTACTTC. It translates to CASSPDRAQETQYF. The variable domain in full, with the rest retrieved from reference TRBV5-4 and TRBJ2-5, is ETGVTQSPTHLIKTRGQQVTLRCSSQSGHNTVSWYQQALGQGPQFIFQYYREEENGRGNFPPRFSGLQFPNYSSELNVNALELDDSALYLCASSPDRAQETQYFGPGTRLLVL.

The sample holds a few counts of this clone. The V gene is TRBV5-1, the J gene TRBJ1-5, with D possibly TRBD1 on 6 matching bases. The V end lost 0 bases, the J end lost 5 bases, and 6 bases lay between the germline ends. Germline V gives CDR1 SGHRS, CDR2 YFSETQ. There are 13 residues in the CDR3. CDR3 coding DNA: TGCGCCAGCAGCTTGGGGACAGATCAGCCCCAGCATTTT. Its translation: CASSLGTDQPQHF.

This clone has ten or more counts. The CDR3 DNA is TGTGCCACCAATACAGGGTACTATGGCTACACCTTC. Protein: CATNTGYYGYTF. The chain carries TRBV15 and TRBJ1-2; a possible D gene is TRBD1 (6 bases). With 7 bases removed from V and 3 bases from J, the gap between germline ends came to 9 bases. The CDR3 consists of 12 residues. Per the germline V gene, CDR1 is LNHNV and CDR2 is YYDKDF (reference sequence).

This chain connects TRBV7-2 to TRBJ1-4, with 9 bases aligning to TRBD1. With 1 base clipped from V and 8 bases from J, the junction kept 5 bases outside the gene matches. This CDR3 has 15 residues. In germline, CDR1 is SGHTA, CDR2 FQGNSA. The CDR3 nucleotides are TGTGCCAGCAGCTTAGGGGACAGGGTAAAAGAAAAACTGTTTTTT. It specifies CASSLGDRVKEKLFF.

The chain carries TRBV7-9 and TRBJ1-2; possibly TRBD1 for D (5 bases). This CDR3 region has 13 residues. Germline V lookup: CDR1 SEHNR, CDR2 FQNEAQ (reference sequence). The ends were cut back, 5 bases at V and 8 bases at J, with 15 bases in the middle. CDR3 in DNA: TGTGCCAGCAGCCTCCTCGGGGGTACCGGCTACACCTTC. It translates to CASSLLGGTGYTF.

The chain is built from TRBV10-1 and TRBJ2-1, with 7 bases lining up with TRBD2. The CDR3 is 15 amino acids. Trimming took 3 bases from V and 0 from J; bases not matched to a gene: 2. The germline V gene has CDR1 WNHNN and CDR2 SYGVQD (reference sequence). CDR3 sequence reads: CASSDGGSSYNEQFF. The DNA of the CDR3 is TGCGCCAGCAGTGACGGCGGGAGCTCCTACAATGAGCAGTTCTTC.

This chain's CDR3 is CASSPGSQNSNYGYTF. The CDR3 coding sequence is TGTGCCAGCAGCCCCGGGTCTCAAAATTCCAACTATGGCTACACCTTC. This chain connects TRBV3-1 (or the pseudogene TRBV3-2) to TRBJ1-2; no reliable D call. This CDR3 region has 16 residues. CDR1 is LGHDT, CDR2 YNNKEL, per germline (reference sequence). V gave up 4 bases and J gave up 2 bases, with 17 bases separating them.